The 21 T cell receptor beta chains reported below all come from one sample, sequenced in a study of cytomegalovirus exposure and HLA in healthy donors. Data came from immunoSEQ multiplex PCR; TCRdb stores just in-frame clones and leaves some out. Of over 110,000 clones in the sample, 86% were seen once. The sample was PBMCs. These receptors originate from a man younger than 35 in good health and CMV-seronegative.

The chain couples TRBV5-6 to TRBJ2-4; D possibly corresponds to TRBD2 (5 bases). Germline CDR1 is SGHDT and CDR2 is YYEEEE. The CDR3 loop spans 18 amino acids. The V end lost 0 bases, the J end lost 0 bases, and 16 bases lay between the germline ends. As DNA, the CDR3 is TGTGCCAGCAGCTTGGCACTAGACCAGGCCCTAGCCAAAAACATTCAGTACTTC. Amino acid sequence: CASSLALDQALAKNIQYF. The whole variable domain, remainder taken from reference TRBV5-6 and TRBJ2-4, is DAGVTQSPTHLIKTRGQQVTLRCSPKSGHDTVSWYQQALGQGPQFIFQYYEEEERQRGNFPDRFSGHQFPNYSSELNVNALLLGDSALYLCASSLALDQALAKNIQYFGAGTRLSVL.

The rearrangement links TRBV9 to TRBJ1-3; D gene uncertain. Germline assignment: CDR1 SGDLS and CDR2 YYNGEE. V was pared by 0 bases and J by 3 bases, with 16 bases between. The CDR3 extends over 17 amino acids. The CDR3 protein is CASSVGFLEGLGNTIYF. The CDR3 nucleotides read TGTGCCAGCAGCGTAGGCTTCCTCGAGGGTCTTGGAAACACCATATATTTT.

This clone was recorded once. The V call is TRBV7-9, the J call TRBJ1-1, with D unclear. Germline CDR1 and CDR2: SEHNR and FQNEAQ (reference sequence). The CDR3 has 13 residues. The V and J ends lost 1 base and 8 bases respectively, with 11 bases between them. In nucleotides, the CDR3 is TGTGCCAGCAGCTTAGGGGCCGGGAGGGAAGCTTTCTTT. Protein product: CASSLGAGREAFF.

The V gene is TRBV5-1, the J gene TRBJ2-2, with 7 bases matching TRBD1. CDR1 and CDR2 from the germline V gene are SGHRS and YFSETQ. Losses at the gene ends were 0 bases for V and 1 base for J; bases not matched to a gene: 9. The CDR3 loop spans 18 amino acids. CDR3 amino acids: CASSLEGGASLNTGELFF. Here the CDR3 DNA reads TGCGCCAGCAGCTTGGAAGGGGGCGCTAGTTTGAACACCGGGGAGCTGTTTTTT.

V gene TRBV7-6 combines with J gene TRBJ1-4, with a tentative D call TRBD1 (5 bases). This CDR3 has 13 residues. The ends were cut back, 0 bases at V and 8 bases at J, with 7 bases in the middle. The germline gives CDR1 SGHVS, CDR2 FNYEAQ. The CDR3 region has the DNA TGTGCCAGCAGCTTAGCTGGGGGGGAAAAACTGTTTTTT. Translated: CASSLAGGEKLFF.

The chain joins TRBV28 to TRBJ1-1; TRBD1 agrees at 9 bases. V gave up 3 bases and J gave up 4 bases; unmatched junction bases: 6. The length of the CDR3 is 15 residues. From germline, CDR1 is MDHEN and CDR2 SYDVKM. Here the CDR3 DNA reads TGTGCCAGCAGTTTGGGGACAGGGCTGTTCACTGAAGCTTTCTTT. Its protein is CASSLGTGLFTEAFF.

This rearrangement joins TRBV9 to TRBJ2-1; weak D call: TRBD2 (6 bases). The V and J ends lost 4 bases and 9 bases respectively, with 11 bases between them. This CDR3 is built from 12 residues. CDR1 is SGDLS and CDR2 is YYNGEE in the germline V gene. CDR3 DNA: TGTGCCAGCAGCCAAGCGGAGGGTGAGCAGTTCTTC. Translating it yields CASSQAEGEQFF. Full variable domain (rest looked up from reference TRBV9 and TRBJ2-1): DSGVTQTPKHLITATGQRVTLRCSPRSGDLSVYWYQQSLDQGLQFLIQYYNGEERAKGNILERFSAQQFPDLHSELNLSSLELGDSALYFCASSQAEGEQFFGPGTRLTVL.

V and J are TRBV7-9 and TRBJ1-1, with a weak D call TRBD1 (5 bases). Trimming removed 7 bases at V and 4 bases at J, with 16 bases between. Germline V CDR1 and CDR2: SEHNR, FQNEAQ (reference sequence). The CDR3 is 14 residues long. Here the CDR3 reads CASTSERGGTEAFF. Here the CDR3 DNA reads TGTGCCAGCACTAGCGAACGGGGCGGCACTGAAGCTTTCTTT.

The chain is built from TRBV5-6 and TRBJ2-7; 9 bases align to TRBD1. V dropped 4 bases and J dropped 7; count of bases not matched to a gene: 6. Per the germline V gene, CDR1 is SGHDT and CDR2 is YYEEEE. CDR3 size: 13 residues. CDR3 sequence reads: CASSRQGVGEQYF. CDR3 nucleotides: TGTGCCAGCAGCCGACAGGGGGTAGGGGAGCAGTACTTC.

This rearrangement joins TRBV13 to TRBJ1-2; D is possibly TRBD1 (5 bases). The CDR3 sequence is 15 residues long. CDR1 PRHDT and CDR2 FYEKMQ come from the germline V gene (reference sequence). The V and J ends lost 2 bases and 5 bases respectively, with 15 bases between them. The CDR3 DNA sequence: TGTGCCAGCAGCTTAAGGTTCAGGGCGAATTATGGCTACACCTTC. It encodes CASSLRFRANYGYTF.

The V and J genes are TRBV5-1 and TRBJ1-1, with 8 nucleotides matching TRBD1. The CDR3 runs to 14 residues. Germline CDR1 SGHRS, CDR2 YFSETQ. V shed 3 bases, J shed 2 bases, and the junction held 3 bases outside the gene matches. DNA for the CDR3: TGCGCCAGCAGCTGGGACAGGCCTAACACTGAAGCTTTCTTT. Translation: CASSWDRPNTEAFF.

The rearrangement joins TRBV11-2 to TRBJ2-7; 7 bases are a match to TRBD1. The V segment lost 4 bases and the J segment 2 bases; nucleotides outside the gene matches: 8. CDR3 length: 15 amino acids. Per the germline V gene, CDR1 is SGHAT and CDR2 is FQNNGV. CDR3 sequence reads: CASSSLRDRAYEQYF. The CDR3 bases are TGTGCCAGCAGCTCCCTACGGGACAGAGCCTACGAGCAGTACTTC.

J is TRBJ1-2 and V is TRBV7-2, with D possibly TRBD1 on 6 matching bases. V gave up 4 bases and J gave up 3 bases, with 15 bases separating them. Germline V gene lookup returns CDR1 SGHTA and CDR2 FQGNSA. The CDR3 is 15 residues long. CDR3 sequence: CASSSGQGIHYGYTF. In DNA, the CDR3 is TGTGCCAGCAGCTCGGGACAAGGGATCCACTATGGCTACACCTTC.

J is TRBJ2-3 and V is TRBV5-1, with D perhaps TRBD1 (5 bases). Trimming removed 5 bases at V and 6 bases at J, with 16 bases between. The CDR3 contains 14 residues. Germline loops: CDR1 SGHRS, CDR2 YFSETQ. The CDR3 coding sequence is TGCGCCAGCAGGTCCCAGTCAGGGTCCGATACGCAGTATTTT. Amino acids: CASRSQSGSDTQYF.

This chain joins TRBV29-1 and TRBJ1-2; 7 nucleotides align to TRBD1. This CDR3 has 12 residues. Germline CDR1 reads SQVTM; CDR2 reads ANQGSEA. The J segment lost 2 bases and the V segment lost 6 bases, leaving 3 bases of the junction unmatched. The CDR3 DNA reads TGCAGCGTACGAGGGGGCAACTATGGCTACACCTTC. It encodes CSVRGGNYGYTF.

The chain uses TRBV4-1 and TRBJ2-1, with D unclear. Trimming pared 0 bases from V and 0 bases from J, leaving 9 bases between. The germline gives CDR1 MGHRA, CDR2 YSYEKL. This CDR3 is built from 16 residues. As DNA, the CDR3 is TGCGCCAGCAGCCAAGAGGCGACACGCTCCTACAATGAGCAGTTCTTC. Translating gives CASSQEATRSYNEQFF.

This rearrangement joins TRBV7-8 to TRBJ2-5, with 9 bases aligning to TRBD2. V lost 5 bases, J lost 1 base, and 8 bases stayed unmatched. Germline V lookup: CDR1 SGHVS, CDR2 FQNEAQ. The CDR3 totals 16 residues. As DNA, the CDR3 is TGTGCCAGCAGCCCGTCCCCGGGACTAGCCCAAGAGACCCAGTACTTC. It yields the protein CASSPSPGLAQETQYF. The full variable domain, in which reference TRBV7-8 and TRBJ2-5 provide the parts outside the CDR3, is GAGVSQSPRYKVAKRGQDVALRCDPISGHVSLFWYQQALGQGPEFLTYFQNEAQLDKSGLPSDRFFAERPEGSVSTLKIQRTQQEDSAVYLCASSPSPGLAQETQYFGPGTRLLVL.

This clone was picked up one time. This rearrangement joins TRBV5-5 to TRBJ2-3; 11 bases match TRBD1. Germline CDR1 is SGHKS and CDR2 is YYEKEE (reference sequence). The V gene end was trimmed by 0 bases and the J gene end by 4 bases; junction bases not matched to a gene: 1. The CDR3 runs to 15 residues. The DNA for the CDR3 is TGTGCCAGCAGCTTGGGGACAGGGGGCCCAGATACGCAGTATTTT. Its protein product is CASSLGTGGPDTQYF.

The V call is TRBV11-3, the J call TRBJ2-1, with no clear D. Per the germline V gene, CDR1 is SGHNT and CDR2 is YENEEA. The V end was cut by 2 bases, the J end by 10 bases, with 9 bases between. This CDR3 contains 12 residues. Here the CDR3 DNA reads TGTGCCAGCAGCTTAAGAGACGGGGAGCAGTTCTTC. This translates into CASSLRDGEQFF.

V usage is TRBV5-8 and J usage is TRBJ1-1; 7 bases map to TRBD1. With V trimmed by 7 bases and J by 14 bases, 11 bases remained unmatched. This CDR3 spans 11 amino acids. Per germline, CDR1 SGHTS and CDR2 YDEGEE. In DNA, the CDR3 is TGTGCCAGCGATGCCGGGACAGCGGCCTTCTTT. Translation: CASDAGTAAFF. The whole variable domain, remainder taken from reference TRBV5-8 and TRBJ1-1, is EAGVTQSPTHLIKTRGQQATLRCSPISGHTSVYWYQQALGLGLQFLLWYDEGEERNRGNFPPRFSGRQFPNYSSELNVNALELEDSALYLCASDAGTAAFFGQGTRLTVV.

The chain links TRBV27 to TRBJ2-7, with TRBD1 identical over 8 bases. Per the germline V gene, CDR1 is MNHEY and CDR2 is SMNVEV (reference sequence). The CDR3 contains 14 residues. V dropped 5 bases and J dropped 7; count of bases not matched to a gene: 10. Written as DNA, the CDR3 is TGTGCCAGCAGTAGGAGACAGGGGCTTCGGGAGCAGTACTTC. Translation: CASSRRQGLREQYF.